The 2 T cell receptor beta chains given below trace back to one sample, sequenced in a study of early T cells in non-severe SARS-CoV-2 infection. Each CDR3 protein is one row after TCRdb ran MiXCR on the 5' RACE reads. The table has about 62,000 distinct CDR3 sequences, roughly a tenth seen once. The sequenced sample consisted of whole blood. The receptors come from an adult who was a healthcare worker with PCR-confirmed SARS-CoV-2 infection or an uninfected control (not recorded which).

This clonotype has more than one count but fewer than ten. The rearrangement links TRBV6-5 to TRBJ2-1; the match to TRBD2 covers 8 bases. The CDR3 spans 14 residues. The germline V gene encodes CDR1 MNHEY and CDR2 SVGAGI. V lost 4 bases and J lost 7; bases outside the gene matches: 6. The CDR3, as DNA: TGTGCCAGCAGTTCTCGGGGGGGCCGAAATGAGCAGTTCTTC. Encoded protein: CASSSRGGRNEQFF.

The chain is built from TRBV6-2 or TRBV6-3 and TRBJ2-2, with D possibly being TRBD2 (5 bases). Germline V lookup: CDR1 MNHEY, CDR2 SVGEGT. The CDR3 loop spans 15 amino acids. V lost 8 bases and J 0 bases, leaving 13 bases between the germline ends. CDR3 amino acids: CASRVTAANTGELFF. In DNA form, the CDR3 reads TGTGCCAGCCGCGTAACAGCGGCGAACACCGGGGAGCTGTTTTTT.